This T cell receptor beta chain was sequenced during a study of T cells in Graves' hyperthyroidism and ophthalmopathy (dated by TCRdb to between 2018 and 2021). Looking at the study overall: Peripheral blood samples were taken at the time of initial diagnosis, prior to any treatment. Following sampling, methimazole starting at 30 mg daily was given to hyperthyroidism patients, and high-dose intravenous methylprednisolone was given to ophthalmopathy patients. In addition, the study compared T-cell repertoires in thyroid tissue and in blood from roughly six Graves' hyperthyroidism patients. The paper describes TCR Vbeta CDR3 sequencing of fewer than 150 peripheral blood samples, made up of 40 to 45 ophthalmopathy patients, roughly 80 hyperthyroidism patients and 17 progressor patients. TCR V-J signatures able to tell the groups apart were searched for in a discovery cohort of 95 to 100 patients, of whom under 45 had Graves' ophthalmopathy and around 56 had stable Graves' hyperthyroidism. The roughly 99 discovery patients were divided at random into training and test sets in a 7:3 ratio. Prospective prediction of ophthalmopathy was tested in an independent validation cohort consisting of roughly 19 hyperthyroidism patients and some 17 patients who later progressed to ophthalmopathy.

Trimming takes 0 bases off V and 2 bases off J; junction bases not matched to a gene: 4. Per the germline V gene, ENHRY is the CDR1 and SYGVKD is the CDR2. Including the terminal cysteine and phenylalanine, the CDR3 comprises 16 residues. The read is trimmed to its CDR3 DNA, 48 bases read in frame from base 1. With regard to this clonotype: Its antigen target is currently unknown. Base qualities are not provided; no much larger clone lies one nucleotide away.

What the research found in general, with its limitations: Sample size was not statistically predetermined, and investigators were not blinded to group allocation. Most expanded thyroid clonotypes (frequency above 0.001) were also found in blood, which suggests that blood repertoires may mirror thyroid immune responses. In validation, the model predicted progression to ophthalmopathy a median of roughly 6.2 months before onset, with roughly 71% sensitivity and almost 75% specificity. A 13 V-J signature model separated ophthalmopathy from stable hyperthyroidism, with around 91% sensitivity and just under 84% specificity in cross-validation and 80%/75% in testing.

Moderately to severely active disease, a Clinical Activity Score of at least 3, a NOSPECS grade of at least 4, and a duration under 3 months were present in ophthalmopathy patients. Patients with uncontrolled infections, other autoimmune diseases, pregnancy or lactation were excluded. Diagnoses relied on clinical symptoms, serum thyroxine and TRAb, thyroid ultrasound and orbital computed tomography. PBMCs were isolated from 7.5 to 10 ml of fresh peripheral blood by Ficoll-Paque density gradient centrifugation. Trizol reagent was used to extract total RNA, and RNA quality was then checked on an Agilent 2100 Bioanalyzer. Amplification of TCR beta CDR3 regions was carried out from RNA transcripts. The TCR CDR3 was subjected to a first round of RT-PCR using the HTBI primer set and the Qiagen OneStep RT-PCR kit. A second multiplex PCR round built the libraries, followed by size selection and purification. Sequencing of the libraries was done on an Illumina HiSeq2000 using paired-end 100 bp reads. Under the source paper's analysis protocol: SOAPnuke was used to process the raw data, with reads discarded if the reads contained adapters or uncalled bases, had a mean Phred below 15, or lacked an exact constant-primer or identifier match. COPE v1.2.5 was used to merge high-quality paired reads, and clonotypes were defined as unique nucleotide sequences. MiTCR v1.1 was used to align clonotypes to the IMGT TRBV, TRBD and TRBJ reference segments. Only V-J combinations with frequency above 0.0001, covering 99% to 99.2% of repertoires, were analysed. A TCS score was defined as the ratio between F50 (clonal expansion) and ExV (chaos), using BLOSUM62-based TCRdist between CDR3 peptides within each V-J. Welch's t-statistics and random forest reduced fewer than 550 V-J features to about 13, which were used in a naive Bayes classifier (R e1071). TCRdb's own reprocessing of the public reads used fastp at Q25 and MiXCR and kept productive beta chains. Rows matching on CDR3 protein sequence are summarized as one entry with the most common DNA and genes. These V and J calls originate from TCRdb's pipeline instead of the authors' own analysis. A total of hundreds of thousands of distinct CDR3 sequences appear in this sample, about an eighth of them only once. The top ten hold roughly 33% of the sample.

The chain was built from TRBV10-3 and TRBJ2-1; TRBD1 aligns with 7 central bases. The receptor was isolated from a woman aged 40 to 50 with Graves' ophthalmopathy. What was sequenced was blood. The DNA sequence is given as TGTGCCATCAGTGAGTCGTACAGGGGTGCCTACAATGAGCAGTTCTTC. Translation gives CAISESYRGAYNEQFF.